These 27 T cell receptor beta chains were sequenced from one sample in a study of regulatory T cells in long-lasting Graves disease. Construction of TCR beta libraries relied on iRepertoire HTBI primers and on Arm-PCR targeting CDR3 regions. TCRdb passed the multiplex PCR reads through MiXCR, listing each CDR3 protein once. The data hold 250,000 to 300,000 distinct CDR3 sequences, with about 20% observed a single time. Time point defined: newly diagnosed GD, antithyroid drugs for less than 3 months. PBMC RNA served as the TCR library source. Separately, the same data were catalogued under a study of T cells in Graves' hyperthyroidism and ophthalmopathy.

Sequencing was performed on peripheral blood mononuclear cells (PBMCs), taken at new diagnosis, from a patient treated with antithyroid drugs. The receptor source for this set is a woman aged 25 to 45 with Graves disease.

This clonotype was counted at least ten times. The CDR3 DNA reads as TGCGCCAGCAGCTTGGCAGGCGGGGGGGCCAATGGTGAGCAGTTCTTC. Its translation is CASSLAGGGANGEQFF. V is TRBV5-1 and J is TRBJ2-1, with TRBD2 matching 9 bases. Losses at the gene ends were 0 bases for V and 9 bases for J; bases not matched to a gene: 10. Germline V gene lookup returns CDR1 SGHRS and CDR2 YFSETQ. This CDR3 has 16 amino acids. The whole variable domain, filled in from reference TRBV5-1 and TRBJ2-1, reads KAGVTQTPRYLIKTRGQQVTLSCSPISGHRSVSWYQQTPGQGLQFLFEYFSETQRNKGNFPGRFSGRQFSNSRSEMNVSTLELGDSALYLCASSLAGGGANGEQFFGPGTRLTVL.

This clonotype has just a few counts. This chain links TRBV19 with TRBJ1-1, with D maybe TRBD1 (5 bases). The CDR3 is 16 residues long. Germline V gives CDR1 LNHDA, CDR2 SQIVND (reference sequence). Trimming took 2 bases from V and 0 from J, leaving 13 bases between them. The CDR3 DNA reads TGTGCCAGTAGTATAAAGGGTGGCAGGGTGAACACTGAAGCTTTCTTT. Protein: CASSIKGGRVNTEAFF.

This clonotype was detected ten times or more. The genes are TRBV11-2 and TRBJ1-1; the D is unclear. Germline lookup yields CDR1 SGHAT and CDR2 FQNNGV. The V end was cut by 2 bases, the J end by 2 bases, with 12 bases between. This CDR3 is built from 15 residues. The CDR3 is CASSLLWGSNTEAFF. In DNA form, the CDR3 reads TGTGCCAGCAGCTTACTTTGGGGTTCTAACACTGAAGCTTTCTTT.

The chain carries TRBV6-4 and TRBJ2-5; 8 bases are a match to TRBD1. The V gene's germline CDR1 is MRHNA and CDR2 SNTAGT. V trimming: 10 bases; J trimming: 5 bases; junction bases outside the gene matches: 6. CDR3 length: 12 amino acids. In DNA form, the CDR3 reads TGTGCCACGACAGGGGATGAGGAGACCCAGTACTTC. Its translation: CATTGDEETQYF.

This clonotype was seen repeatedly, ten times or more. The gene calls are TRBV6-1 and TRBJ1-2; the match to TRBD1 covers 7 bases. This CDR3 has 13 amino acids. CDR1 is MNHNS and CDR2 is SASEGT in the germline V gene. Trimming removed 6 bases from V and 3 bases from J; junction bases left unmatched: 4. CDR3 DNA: TGTGCCAGCAGATTTCAGGGGGACTATGGCTACACCTTC. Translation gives CASRFQGDYGYTF.

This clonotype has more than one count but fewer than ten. CDR3 protein: CASSFSPGTLYEQYF. DNA for the CDR3: TGTGCCAGCAGCTTTTCCCCCGGGACCCTCTACGAGCAGTACTTC. The chain employs TRBV6-2 or TRBV6-3 and TRBJ2-7; either TRBD1 or TRBD2 may supply D (5 bases each). CDR1 and CDR2 from the germline V gene are MNHEY and SVGEGT. The CDR3 sequence is 15 residues long. The V gene lost 6 bases and the J gene lost 3 bases, with 18 bases spanning the gap.

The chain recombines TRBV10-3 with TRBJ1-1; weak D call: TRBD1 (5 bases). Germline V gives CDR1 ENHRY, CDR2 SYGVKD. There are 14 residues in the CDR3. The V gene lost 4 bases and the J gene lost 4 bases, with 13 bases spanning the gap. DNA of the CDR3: TGTGCCATCAGTGTGGGGGGAGAGGGCACTGAAGCTTTCTTT. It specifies CAISVGGEGTEAFF.

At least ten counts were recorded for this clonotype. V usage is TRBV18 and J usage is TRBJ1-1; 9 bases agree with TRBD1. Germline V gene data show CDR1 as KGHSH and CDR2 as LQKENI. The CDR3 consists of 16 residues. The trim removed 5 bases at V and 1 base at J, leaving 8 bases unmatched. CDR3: CASSIRQGGGNTEAFF. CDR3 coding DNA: TGTGCCAGCTCAATTCGACAGGGGGGTGGGAACACTGAAGCTTTCTTT.

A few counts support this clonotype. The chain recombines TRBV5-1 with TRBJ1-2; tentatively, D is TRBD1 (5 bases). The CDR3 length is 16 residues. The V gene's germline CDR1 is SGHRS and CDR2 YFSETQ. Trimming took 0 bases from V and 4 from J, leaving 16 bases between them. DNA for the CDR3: TGCGCCAGCAGCTTGGCCACTGGGGGTAATAGCTATGGCTACACCTTC. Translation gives CASSLATGGNSYGYTF.

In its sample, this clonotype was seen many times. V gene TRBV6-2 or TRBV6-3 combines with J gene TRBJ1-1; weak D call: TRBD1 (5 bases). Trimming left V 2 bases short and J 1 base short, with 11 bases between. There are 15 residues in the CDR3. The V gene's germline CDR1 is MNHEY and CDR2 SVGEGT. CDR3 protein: CASSYPRVENTEAFF. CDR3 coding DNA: TGTGCCAGCAGTTACCCCAGGGTCGAGAACACTGAAGCTTTCTTT.

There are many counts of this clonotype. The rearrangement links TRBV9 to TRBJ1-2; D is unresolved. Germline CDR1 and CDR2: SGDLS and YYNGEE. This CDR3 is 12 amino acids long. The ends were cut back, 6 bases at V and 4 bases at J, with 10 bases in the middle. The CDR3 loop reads CASTPGGYGYTF. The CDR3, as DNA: TGTGCCAGCACCCCAGGCGGCTATGGCTACACCTTC.

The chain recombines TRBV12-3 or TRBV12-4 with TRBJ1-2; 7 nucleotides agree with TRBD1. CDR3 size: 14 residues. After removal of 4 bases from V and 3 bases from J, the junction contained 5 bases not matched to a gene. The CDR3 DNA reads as TGTGCCAGCAGTTCTTGGACAGGAGACTATGGCTACACCTTC. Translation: CASSSWTGDYGYTF.

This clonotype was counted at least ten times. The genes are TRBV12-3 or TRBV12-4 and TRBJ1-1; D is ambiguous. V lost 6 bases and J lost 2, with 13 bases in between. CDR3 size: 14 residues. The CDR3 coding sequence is TGTGCCAGCAGAGTTGATAGGCGCAACACTGAAGCTTTCTTT. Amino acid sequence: CASRVDRRNTEAFF.

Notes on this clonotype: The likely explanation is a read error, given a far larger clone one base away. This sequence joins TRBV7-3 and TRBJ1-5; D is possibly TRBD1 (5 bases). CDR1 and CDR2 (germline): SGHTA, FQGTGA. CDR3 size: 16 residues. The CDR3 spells CTSSLGVAGLGQPQHF. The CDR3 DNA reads TGTACCAGCAGCTTGGGGGTAGCGGGGCTCGGTCAGCCCCAGCATTTT.

The CDR3 region has the DNA TGTGCCAGCAGTCCGGCTTTCAGTGGCACTGAAGCTTTCTTT. Residues: CASSPAFSGTEAFF. The chain carries TRBV28 and TRBJ1-1; no firm D call. CDR3 length: 14 amino acids. Trimming pared 5 bases from V and 4 bases from J, leaving 14 bases between. CDR1 is MDHEN, CDR2 SYDVKM, per germline.

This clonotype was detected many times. CDR3: CASSWGLAGGSQTQYF. In nucleotides, the CDR3 is TGTGCCAGCAGTTGGGGACTAGCGGGGGGGAGTCAGACCCAGTACTTC. This rearrangement joins TRBV6-5 to TRBJ2-5; 16 nucleotides line up with TRBD2. Germline lookup yields CDR1 MNHEY and CDR2 SVGAGI. CDR3 length: 16 residues. The junction had 5 bases not matched to a gene; V was cut back by 4 bases and J by 6 bases.

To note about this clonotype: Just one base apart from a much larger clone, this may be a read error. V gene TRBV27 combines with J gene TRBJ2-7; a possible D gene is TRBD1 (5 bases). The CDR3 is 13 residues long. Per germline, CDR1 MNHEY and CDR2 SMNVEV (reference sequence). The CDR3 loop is CACSFGADGEQYF. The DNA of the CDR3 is TGTGCCTGCAGTTTTGGGGCGGACGGGGAGCAGTACTTC.

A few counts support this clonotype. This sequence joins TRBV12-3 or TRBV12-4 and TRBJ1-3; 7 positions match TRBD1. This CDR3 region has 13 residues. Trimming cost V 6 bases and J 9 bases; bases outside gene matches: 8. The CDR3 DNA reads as TGTGCCAGCAGGACAGGGCCGGGGGGCACCATATATTTT. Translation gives CASRTGPGGTIYF.

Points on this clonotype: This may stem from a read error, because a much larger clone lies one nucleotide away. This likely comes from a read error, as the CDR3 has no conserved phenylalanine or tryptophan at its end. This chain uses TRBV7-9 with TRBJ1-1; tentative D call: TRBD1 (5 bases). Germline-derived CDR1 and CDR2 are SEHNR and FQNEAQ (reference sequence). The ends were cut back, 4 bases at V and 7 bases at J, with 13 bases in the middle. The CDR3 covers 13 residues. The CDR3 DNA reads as TGTGCCAGCAGCTACGGTATGAGGGGTGAAGCTTTCCTT. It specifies CASSYGMRGEAFL.

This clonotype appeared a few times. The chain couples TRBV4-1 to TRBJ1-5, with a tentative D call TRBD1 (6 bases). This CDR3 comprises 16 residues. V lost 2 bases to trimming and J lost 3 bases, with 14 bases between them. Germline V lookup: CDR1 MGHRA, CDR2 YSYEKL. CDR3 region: CASSQFKTGDNQPQHF. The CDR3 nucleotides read TGCGCCAGCAGCCAATTCAAGACAGGAGACAATCAGCCCCAGCATTTT.

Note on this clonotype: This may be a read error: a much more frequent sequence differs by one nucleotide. The CDR3 nucleotides read TGTGCCATCAGTCCGAGGGGGGGGATTGGCAATCAGCCCCAGCATTTT. As protein: CAISPRGGIGNQPQHF. The V call is TRBV10-3, the J call TRBJ1-5, with D perhaps TRBD1 (6 bases). The CDR3 has 16 amino acids. CDR1 ENHRY and CDR2 SYGVKD come from the germline V gene. V gave up 5 bases and J gave up 2 bases, with 16 bases separating them.

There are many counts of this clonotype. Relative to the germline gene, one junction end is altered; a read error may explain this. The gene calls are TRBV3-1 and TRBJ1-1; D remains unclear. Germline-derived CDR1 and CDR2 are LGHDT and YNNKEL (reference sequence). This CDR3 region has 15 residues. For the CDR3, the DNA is TGCGCCAGCAGCCCGTTGTATACCGGGAACACTGAAGCTTTCTTT. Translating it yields CASSPLYTGNTEAFF.

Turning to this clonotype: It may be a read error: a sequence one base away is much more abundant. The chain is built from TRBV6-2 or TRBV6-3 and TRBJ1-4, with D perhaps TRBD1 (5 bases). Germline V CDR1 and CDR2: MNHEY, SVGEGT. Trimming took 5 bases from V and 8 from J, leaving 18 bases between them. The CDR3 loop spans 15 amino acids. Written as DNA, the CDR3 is TGTGCCAGCAGTGACCCGGGGGTGTATGGCGAAAAACTGTTTTTT. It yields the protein CASSDPGVYGEKLFF.

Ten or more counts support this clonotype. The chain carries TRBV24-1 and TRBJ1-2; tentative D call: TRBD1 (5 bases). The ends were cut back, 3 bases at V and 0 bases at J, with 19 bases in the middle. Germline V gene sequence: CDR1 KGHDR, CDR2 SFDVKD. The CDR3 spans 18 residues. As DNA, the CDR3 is TGTGCCACCAGTGATGCCGGGACCGGGAATTCGGCTAACTATGGCTACACCTTC. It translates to CATSDAGTGNSANYGYTF.

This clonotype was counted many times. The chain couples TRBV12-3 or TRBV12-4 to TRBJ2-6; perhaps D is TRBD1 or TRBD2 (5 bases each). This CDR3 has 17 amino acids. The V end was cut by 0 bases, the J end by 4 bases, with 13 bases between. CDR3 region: CASSLARLGVGANVLTF. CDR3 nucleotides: TGTGCCAGCAGTTTAGCGCGGCTGGGGGTGGGGGCCAACGTCCTGACTTTC.

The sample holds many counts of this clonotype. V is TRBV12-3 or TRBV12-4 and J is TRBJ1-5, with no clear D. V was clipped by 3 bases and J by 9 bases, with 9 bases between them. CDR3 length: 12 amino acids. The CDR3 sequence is CASSFGRWPQHF. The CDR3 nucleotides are TGTGCCAGCAGTTTCGGTCGTTGGCCCCAGCATTTT.

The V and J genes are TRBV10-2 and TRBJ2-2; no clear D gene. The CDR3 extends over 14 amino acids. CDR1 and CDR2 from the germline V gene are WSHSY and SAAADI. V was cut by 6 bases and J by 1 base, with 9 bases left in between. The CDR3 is CASSENLNTGELFF. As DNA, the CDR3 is TGCGCCAGCAGCGAGAACCTGAACACCGGGGAGCTGTTTTTT.